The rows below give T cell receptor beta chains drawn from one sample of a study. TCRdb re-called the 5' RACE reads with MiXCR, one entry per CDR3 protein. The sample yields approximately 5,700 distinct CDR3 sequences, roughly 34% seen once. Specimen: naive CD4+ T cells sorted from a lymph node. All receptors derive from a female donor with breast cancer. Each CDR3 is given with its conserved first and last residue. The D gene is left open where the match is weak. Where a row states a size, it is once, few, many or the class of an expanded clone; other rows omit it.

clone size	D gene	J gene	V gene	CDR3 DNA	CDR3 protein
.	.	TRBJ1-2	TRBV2	TGTGCCAGCAGTTTAGTCTTGACAGGAAACTATGGCTACACCTTC	CASSLVLTGNYGYTF
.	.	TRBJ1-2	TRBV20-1	TGCAGTGCACCGGTAGGGGGATCCAGGGAAGCTAACTATGGCTACACCTTC	CSAPVGGSREANYGYTF
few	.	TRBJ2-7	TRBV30	TGTGCCTGGAAGGGGCGAGGGGACTCCTACGAGCAGTACTTC	CAWKGRGDSYEQYF
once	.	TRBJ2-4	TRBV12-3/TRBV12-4	TGTGCCAGCAGTAGCCGGCGCGTTTTCCCCGCTATTTGGACCAAAAACATTCAGTACTTC	CASSSRRVFPAIWTKNIQYF
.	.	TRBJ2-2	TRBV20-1	TGCAGTGCTAGTACCCCTGGCACCGGGGAGCTGTTTTTT	CSASTPGTGELFF
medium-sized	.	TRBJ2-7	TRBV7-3	TGTGCCAGCAGCTTAAGGGCCGCAGGGTTGACCTACGAGCAGTACTTC	CASSLRAAGLTYEQYF
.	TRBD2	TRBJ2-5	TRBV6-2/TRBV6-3	TGTGCCAGCAGCATCCGGGGGGGCCAGTACTTC	CASSIRGGQYF
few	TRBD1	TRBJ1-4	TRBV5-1	TGCGCCAGCAGCCCGACAGGGGAATCGACTAATGAAAAACTGTTTTTT	CASSPTGESTNEKLFF
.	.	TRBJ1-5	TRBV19	TGTGCCAGTAGTGGCTGGCGGAGGGGTGGCAATCAGCCCCAGCATTTT	CASSGWRRGGNQPQHF
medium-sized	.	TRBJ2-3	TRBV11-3	TGTGCCAGCAGCTTACCAGGAGGAGATACGCAGTATTTT	CASSLPGGDTQYF
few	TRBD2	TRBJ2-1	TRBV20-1	TGCAGTGCTAGCCAACAGCGGGGGTCCTACAATGAGCAGTTCTTC	CSASQQRGSYNEQFF
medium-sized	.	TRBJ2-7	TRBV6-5	TGTGCCAGCAGCCCTGACAGTCGTTACGAGCAGTACTTC	CASSPDSRYEQYF
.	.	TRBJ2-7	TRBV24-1	TGTGACACCAGTGATACTGACACCGAGCAGTACTTC	CDTSDTDTEQYF
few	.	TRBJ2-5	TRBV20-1	TGCAGTGCTGTAGGGACGGTGGAGACCCAGTACTTC	CSAVGTVETQYF
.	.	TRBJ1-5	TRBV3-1	TGTGCCAGCAGCCAAGATCACAGCAATCAGCCCCAGCATTTT	CASSQDHSNQPQHF
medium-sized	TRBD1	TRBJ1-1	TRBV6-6	TGTGCCAGCAGGAAAAGACAGGGGGAAGCTTTCTTT	CASRKRQGEAFF
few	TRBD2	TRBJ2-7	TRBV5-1	TGCGCCAGCAGCCCTTTGCGGGAGGGGTACGAGCAGTACTTC	CASSPLREGYEQYF
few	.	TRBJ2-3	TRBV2	TGTGCCAGCAGTCCTATTCCGGGCAGGGCCCGCACAGATACGCAGTATTTT	CASSPIPGRARTDTQYF
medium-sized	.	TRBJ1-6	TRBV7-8	TGTGCCAGCAGCCAACAAACAGGGTCCAATAATTCACCCCTCCACTTT	CASSQQTGSNNSPLHF
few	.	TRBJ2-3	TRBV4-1	TGCGCCAGCAGCCGAGACGGAACTAGCACAGATACGCAGTATTTT	CASSRDGTSTDTQYF
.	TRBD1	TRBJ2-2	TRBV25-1	TGTGCCAGCAGTGAATATATGGGACAGCGGACCGGGGAGCTGTTTTTT	CASSEYMGQRTGELFF
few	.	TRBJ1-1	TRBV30	TGTGCCTGCATGGGAAAAAGGGGGGGATTCGCTGAAGCTTTCTTT	CACMGKRGGFAEAFF
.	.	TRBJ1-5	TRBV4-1	TGCGCCAGCAGCCCGCTTTGGATTCCGGGCAATCAGCCCCAGCATTTT	CASSPLWIPGNQPQHF
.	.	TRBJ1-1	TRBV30	TGTGCCTGGAGAAAGAGACGGGAGAACACTGAAGCTTTCTTT	CAWRKRRENTEAFF
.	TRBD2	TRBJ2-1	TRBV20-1	TGCAGTGCTAGAGAGGGGGGGGGACTAGCGGGAGTTGGCTCCTACAATGAGCAGTTCTTC	CSAREGGGLAGVGSYNEQFF